One sample yielded the 14 T cell receptor beta chains listed below, sequenced in a study of chemoradiotherapy in HPV16-positive cancers. Using immunoSEQ multiplex PCR, the repertoire was profiled, and TCRdb retains in-frame clones only, with some absent. The sample consists of about 6,400 clones, approximately 79% of them appearing once. The input for sequencing was tumor tissue, taken from a patient who underwent chemoradiotherapy. These receptor sequences come from a human donor with HPV-associated anogenital cancer.

A single count supports this clone. The rearrangement joins TRBV9 to TRBJ2-1; TRBD2 aligns across 9 bases. The germline CDR1 and CDR2 sequences are SGDLS and YYNGEE. The CDR3 contains 16 residues. The trim removed 4 bases at V and 6 bases at J, leaving 11 bases unmatched. CDR3 sequence (DNA): TGTGCCAGCAGCCCGCACATAGCGGGGGATGTCAATGAGCAGTTCTTC. It specifies CASSPHIAGDVNEQFF.

The sample holds one count of this clone. The chain joins TRBV29-1 to TRBJ1-5, with a weak D call TRBD1 (5 bases). V was pared by 5 bases and J by 6 bases, with 14 bases between. The CDR3 is made up of 13 amino acids. The germline V gene encodes CDR1 SQVTM and CDR2 ANQGSEA. The DNA of the CDR3 is TGCAGCGTTATCTCCGGGGGGAGTCAGCCCCAGCATTTT. It yields the protein CSVISGGSQPQHF.

The chain joins TRBV7-2 to TRBJ2-2; D perhaps matches TRBD1 (5 bases). This CDR3 comprises 15 residues. From germline, CDR1 is SGHTA and CDR2 FQGNSA. The V end was cut by 2 bases, the J end by 4 bases, with 11 bases between. The CDR3 region has the DNA TGTGCCAGCAGCTTAATCCAGGGATTCACCGGGGAGCTGTTTTTT. Protein sequence: CASSLIQGFTGELFF.

The V call is TRBV6-1, the J call TRBJ2-7; D is possibly TRBD1 (8 bases). Between the trimmed V and J ends, which lost 6 bases and 1 base, there was a span of 13 bases. The CDR3 has 14 amino acids. Germline CDR1 reads MNHNS; CDR2 reads SASEGT. CDR3 residues: CASSHRGGSYEQYF. The CDR3 DNA is TGTGCCAGCAGCCACAGGGGGGGTTCCTACGAGCAGTACTTC.

The chain links TRBV19 to TRBJ1-5; 11 bases line up with TRBD1. In germline, CDR1 is LNHDA, CDR2 SQIVND (reference sequence). J gave up 6 bases and V 5 bases, and 18 bases lay outside the gene matches. This CDR3 is 19 amino acids long. The CDR3 nucleotides read TGTGCCAGTAGTCCCGGGACAGGGGGAATCCCCCAAGGGGTTCAGCCCCAGCATTTT. Translating gives CASSPGTGGIPQGVQPQHF.

This clone was found once. The genes are TRBV11-2 and TRBJ1-4; D call uncertain. Germline values: CDR1 SGHAT, CDR2 FQNNGV. This CDR3 comprises 11 residues. V lost 7 bases and J 5 bases, leaving 5 bases between the germline ends. Written as DNA, the CDR3 is TGTGCCAGCATGGGAAATGAAAAACTGTTTTTT. Protein product: CASMGNEKLFF.

This clone was detected only a few times. The rearrangement joins TRBV7-9 to TRBJ1-2; 9 nucleotides agree with TRBD1. Germline assignment: CDR1 SEHNR and CDR2 FQNEAQ (reference sequence). J gave up 8 bases and V 5 bases, and 6 bases lay outside the gene matches. This CDR3 comprises 13 residues. CDR3 loop: CASSLDRGEGYTF. CDR3 DNA: TGTGCCAGCAGCCTGGACAGGGGTGAGGGCTACACCTTC.

This clone was detected a few times. The chain couples TRBV7-8 to TRBJ2-7, with D unresolved. The CDR3 has 14 residues. Trimming pared 5 bases from V and 1 base from J, leaving 12 bases between. The V gene's germline CDR1 is SGHVS and CDR2 FQNEAQ. Here the CDR3 reads CASSPYTGSYEQYF. In nucleotides, the CDR3 is TGTGCCAGCAGCCCCTACACGGGTTCCTACGAGCAGTACTTC.

The V gene is TRBV27, the J gene TRBJ2-3; D may be TRBD2 (6 bases). This CDR3 has 14 amino acids. Trimming removed 6 bases at V and 11 bases at J, with 21 bases between. Germline lookup yields CDR1 MNHEY and CDR2 SMNVEV (reference sequence). The DNA of the CDR3 is TGTGCCAGCAGCCGCGGGGACTTGAACAAGGTGCAGTATTTT. It specifies CASSRGDLNKVQYF.

The chain carries TRBV14 and TRBJ2-7; 9 bases are shared with TRBD2. Losses at the gene ends were 6 bases for V and 0 bases for J; bases not matched to a gene: 18. Germline V gene sequence: CDR1 SGHDN, CDR2 FVKESK. This CDR3 has 19 residues. In DNA form, the CDR3 reads TGTGCCAGCAGTCAATATTACGGACTCGCGGGGGGGAGCTCCTACGAGCAGTACTTC. Protein sequence: CASSQYYGLAGGSSYEQYF.

This chain joins TRBV6-1 and TRBJ1-4; D gene uncertain. Trimming removed 4 bases from V and 4 bases from J, with 10 bases in between. CDR1 MNHNS and CDR2 SASEGT come from the germline V gene. The CDR3 is 14 amino acids. The chain's CDR3 is CASSADGYNEKLFF. The DNA for the CDR3 is TGTGCCAGCAGTGCCGACGGGTATAATGAAAAACTGTTTTTT.

This rearrangement joins TRBV5-1 to TRBJ2-7, with D unclear. There are 16 residues in the CDR3. Germline assignment: CDR1 SGHRS and CDR2 YFSETQ. The ends were cut back, 1 base at V and 0 bases at J, with 14 bases in the middle. CDR3 loop: CASSLIGSWSSYEQYF. CDR3 sequence (DNA): TGCGCCAGCAGCTTGATTGGCAGCTGGAGCTCCTACGAGCAGTACTTC.

This sequence joins TRBV7-2 and TRBJ2-3; 8 bases are shared with TRBD2. This CDR3 region has 17 residues. Trimming at V came to 2 bases and at J to 4 bases, leaving 11 bases not matched to a gene. Germline V gene lookup returns CDR1 SGHTA and CDR2 FQGNSA. The CDR3 loop reads CASSLTPAGGMSDTQYF. The CDR3 region has the DNA TGTGCCAGCAGCTTAACTCCGGCGGGGGGTATGTCAGATACGCAGTATTTT.

The chain employs TRBV28 and TRBJ1-3; tentative D call: TRBD1 (5 bases). The V gene's germline CDR1 is MDHEN and CDR2 SYDVKM. The CDR3 runs 15 residues. The V gene lost 6 bases and the J gene lost 0 bases, with 12 bases spanning the gap. The CDR3 DNA is TGTGCCAGCAGCCTGGACACCGGCTCTGGAAACACCATATATTTT. Encoded protein: CASSLDTGSGNTIYF.